This T cell receptor beta chain was retrieved from a study of vaccination and CD4 T cells after COVID-19. Across the whole study: Overlapping peptides covering the spike proteins of SARS-CoV-2, HCoV-NL63, HCoV-OC43 and HCoV-229E were added to stimulate cells.

A note on this clonotype: Its antigen remains unknown. The junction departs from germline at one end; a sequencing error may be responsible.

The treatment: approximately nine-day PBMC culture with coronavirus spike peptide pools or control peptides (ViraFEST assay). Those CD4+ T cells from the unexposed donor predate the COVID-19 pandemic (2011-2018). With peptide pools, ViraFEST first expanded antigen-specific T cells and afterwards sequenced their TCRs. CDR1 is SEHNR and CDR2 is FQNEAQ in the germline V gene (reference sequence). CDR3 length: 16 amino acids. Cultured CD4+ T-cell DNA underwent Oncomine TCR Beta short-read sequencing. Each CDR3 protein is one row after TCRdb ran MiXCR on the PCR reads. Seen here are under 3,000 distinct CDR3 sequences, around 40% observed once, and the top ten hold about 67%.

Sequencing used CD4+ T cells from blood, cultured in vitro. The source is a human donor in good health. The V and J genes are TRBV7-9 and TRBJ2-5; 7 bases map to TRBD2. In DNA form, the CDR3 reads TGTACCAGCACCCTCTTGGGAGGGGATATCCAAGAGACCCAGTACTTC. This codes for CTSTLLGGDIQETQYF.